The 19 T cell receptor beta chains presented below share a single source sample, sequenced in a study of blood T cell repertoires in COVID-19. Repertoires were generated with immunoSEQ multiplex PCR, while TCRdb's copy carries only in-frame clones and drops some. Of a few hundred thousand clones in the sample, more than 85% were seen once. The sample comprised PBMCs or T cells enriched from blood (not recorded which). The source of these receptors is a woman in her thirties who had recovered from COVID-19.

This chain's CDR3 is CASSYFRTGGEYGYTF. CDR3 sequence (DNA): TGTGCCAGCAGTTACTTTAGGACAGGGGGGGAATATGGCTACACCTTC. V gene TRBV6-5 combines with J gene TRBJ1-2; the match to TRBD1 covers 10 bases. Trimming at V came to 1 base and at J to 5 bases, leaving 7 bases not matched to a gene. The germline gives CDR1 MNHEY, CDR2 SVGAGI. There are 16 residues in the CDR3.

V usage is TRBV2 and J usage is TRBJ1-1; 8 bases align to TRBD1. Germline CDR1 is SNHLY and CDR2 is FYNNEI. V gave up 6 bases and J gave up 5 bases; unmatched junction bases: 11. This CDR3 contains 15 residues. The CDR3: CASRKDTGGVTEAFF. The CDR3 DNA is TGTGCCAGCAGAAAAGATACAGGGGGAGTAACTGAAGCTTTCTTT.

The chain is built from TRBV7-2 and TRBJ1-2; 7 bases match TRBD1. V lost 5 bases, J lost 3 bases, and 3 bases stayed unmatched. Per the germline V gene, CDR1 is SGHTA and CDR2 is FQGNSA. The CDR3 loop spans 13 amino acids. The CDR3 DNA reads TGTGCCAGCAGCCGACAGGGACACTATGGCTACACCTTC. Protein product: CASSRQGHYGYTF.

The genes are TRBV6-5 and TRBJ2-7; TRBD2 is a possible D gene (5 bases). Trimming pared 4 bases from V and 3 bases from J, leaving 16 bases between. The length of the CDR3 is 15 residues. From germline, CDR1 is MNHEY and CDR2 SVGAGI. The CDR3: CASSSPPGSDYEQYF. The CDR3, as DNA: TGTGCCAGCAGTTCCCCTCCGGGGAGTGACTACGAGCAGTACTTC.

The chain employs TRBV10-3 and TRBJ2-7; TRBD1 matches at 7 bases. With 4 bases clipped from V and 3 bases from J, the junction kept 3 bases outside the gene matches. The CDR3 runs to 13 residues. Germline CDR1 reads ENHRY; CDR2 reads SYGVKD. The DNA of the CDR3 is TGTGCCATCAGTGGCCGGGACAGCTACGAGCAGTACTTC. Translation gives CAISGRDSYEQYF.

This clone was counted between two and nine times. The genes are TRBV3-1 (or the pseudogene TRBV3-2) and TRBJ1-2; 8 bases fit TRBD1. The length of the CDR3 is 14 residues. Germline CDR1 reads LGHDT; CDR2 reads YNNKEL (reference sequence). V lost 3 bases, J lost 4 bases, and 4 bases stayed unmatched. The CDR3 DNA reads as TGTGCCAGCAGCCACAGGGGGCTCCTCTATGGCTACACCTTC. Amino acids: CASSHRGLLYGYTF.

V usage is TRBV19 and J usage is TRBJ2-1, with TRBD1 as a possible D gene (5 bases). The CDR3 has 13 residues. Germline CDR1 reads LNHDA; CDR2 reads SQIVND (reference sequence). Trimming removed 4 bases at V and 10 bases at J, with 14 bases between. The CDR3 here is CASSKGPSREQFF. CDR3 in DNA: TGTGCCAGTAGTAAGGGGCCCTCCCGAGAGCAGTTCTTC. Supplemented by reference TRBV19 and TRBJ2-1, the full variable domain reads DGGITQSPKYLFRKEGQNVTLSCEQNLNHDAMYWYRQDPGQGLRLIYYSQIVNDFQKGDIAEGYSVSREKKESFPLTVTSAQKNPTAFYLCASSKGPSREQFFGPGTRLTVL.

This chain links TRBV6-5 with TRBJ1-3; maybe TRBD1 (5 bases). The CDR3 sequence is 15 residues long. V shed 6 bases and J shed 3 bases, with 15 bases lying between them. Germline V lookup: CDR1 MNHEY, CDR2 SVGAGI. The CDR3 region is CASRPAGGGGNTIYF. CDR3 in DNA: TGTGCCAGCAGGCCCGCGGGGGGGGGTGGAAACACCATATATTTT.

The CDR3 reads CAISNRDRGFLPLTNTGELFF. DNA of the CDR3: TGTGCCATCAGTAACCGGGACAGGGGATTTTTACCGTTGACGAACACCGGGGAGCTGTTTTTT. The V and J genes are TRBV10-3 and TRBJ2-2, with 10 positions matching TRBD1. Germline V gene sequence: CDR1 ENHRY, CDR2 SYGVKD. Trimming cost V 5 bases and J 0 bases; bases outside gene matches: 18. The CDR3 is made up of 21 amino acids.

J is TRBJ1-2 and V is TRBV9, with a possible D match to TRBD1 (5 bases). Trimming cost V 0 bases and J 8 bases, with 14 bases left between them. The CDR3 sequence is 14 residues long. Germline V CDR1 and CDR2: SGDLS, YYNGEE. The CDR3 protein is CASSVAAGPRGYTF. The DNA of the CDR3 is TGTGCCAGCAGCGTAGCGGCAGGGCCCAGGGGCTACACCTTC.

The chain links TRBV6-5 to TRBJ1-5; D unclear. With 10 bases removed from V and 3 bases from J, the gap between germline ends came to 13 bases. The CDR3 has 13 residues. Germline V gene lookup returns CDR1 MNHEY and CDR2 SVGAGI. The CDR3 protein is CATRGPLNQPQHF. Written as DNA, the CDR3 is TGTGCCACCCGAGGCCCCCTCAATCAGCCCCAGCATTTT.

The sample holds one count of this clone. The rearrangement uses TRBV6-5 and TRBJ2-7; weak D call: TRBD2 (5 bases). CDR3 length: 15 amino acids. Germline-derived CDR1 and CDR2 are MNHEY and SVGAGI. With 7 bases removed from V and 0 bases from J, the gap between germline ends came to 16 bases. The DNA for the CDR3 is TGTGCCAGCACTTCCTGGACGGGAACCTCCTACGAGCAGTACTTC. Translation: CASTSWTGTSYEQYF.

The CDR3 DNA reads as TGTGCCAGCAGTGACCTCGGGAAAGCGGGAGGGGGTGACAATGAGCAGTTCTTC. Translated: CASSDLGKAGGGDNEQFF. This chain uses TRBV2 with TRBJ2-1; the match to TRBD2 covers 10 bases. The CDR3 has 18 residues. Per the germline V gene, CDR1 is SNHLY and CDR2 is FYNNEI. Trimming removed 3 bases from V and 5 bases from J; junction bases left unmatched: 13.

The rearrangement links TRBV6-2 or TRBV6-3 to TRBJ2-7; TRBD1 agrees at 8 bases. Germline lookup yields CDR1 MNHEY and CDR2 SVGEGT. CDR3 length equals 14 residues. With 1 base clipped from V and 3 bases from J, the junction kept 2 bases outside the gene matches. In DNA form, the CDR3 reads TGTGCCAGCAGTTACTGGGACAGGATCTACGAGCAGTACTTC. This translates into CASSYWDRIYEQYF.

This clone was detected only a few times. The CDR3 loop is CASSLSGSSYEQYF. The CDR3 coding sequence is TGTGCCAGCAGCTTAAGCGGGAGCTCCTACGAGCAGTACTTC. The chain recombines TRBV7-9 with TRBJ2-7; TRBD2 matches at 8 bases. CDR1 is SEHNR and CDR2 is FQNEAQ in the germline V gene (reference sequence). J was trimmed by 0 bases and V by 2 bases; bases with no gene match: 0. The CDR3 totals 14 residues.

The chain joins TRBV28 to TRBJ2-1, with D perhaps matching TRBD2 (6 bases). Germline lookup yields CDR1 MDHEN and CDR2 SYDVKM. The germline V and J ends were trimmed by 6 bases and 0 bases, with 9 bases remaining between them. This CDR3 is built from 14 residues. CDR3 bases: TGTGCCAGCAGCGTCGGGAGCTCCTACAATGAGCAGTTCTTC. Translating it yields CASSVGSSYNEQFF.

The chain is built from TRBV28 and TRBJ1-1; D may be TRBD1 (6 bases). V shed 5 bases and J shed 1 base, with 11 bases lying between them. The germline gives CDR1 MDHEN, CDR2 SYDVKM. CDR3 length: 14 residues. The CDR3 here is CASSQAQGNTEAFF. The CDR3 coding sequence is TGTGCCAGCAGTCAAGCACAGGGGAACACTGAAGCTTTCTTT. The whole variable domain, remainder taken from reference TRBV28 and TRBJ1-1, is DVKVTQSSRYLVKRTGEKVFLECVQDMDHENMFWYRQDPGLGLRLIYFSYDVKMKEKGDIPEGYSVSREKKERFSLILESASTNQTSMYLCASSQAQGNTEAFFGQGTRLTVV.

The gene calls are TRBV29-1 and TRBJ2-7; tentatively, D is TRBD2 (5 bases). Germline CDR1 SQVTM, CDR2 ANQGSEA. The CDR3 consists of 14 residues. V was trimmed by 1 base and J by 2 bases, leaving 12 bases between them. CDR3 sequence reads: CSVEVGGWPYEQYF. The CDR3 region has the DNA TGCAGCGTTGAAGTGGGCGGGTGGCCCTACGAGCAGTACTTC.

V gene TRBV27 combines with J gene TRBJ1-1; no clear D. Trimming stripped 5 bases from V and 1 base from J, with 8 bases between. The CDR3 sequence is 13 residues long. Germline values: CDR1 MNHEY, CDR2 SMNVEV (reference sequence). The CDR3 DNA reads as TGTGCCAGCAGTCGCGGGGAGAACACTGAAGCTTTCTTT. This codes for CASSRGENTEAFF.